These T cell receptor beta chains were read from a single sample in a study of T cells in Graves' hyperthyroidism and ophthalmopathy. Each CDR3 protein gets one entry after TCRdb re-called the multiplex PCR reads with MiXCR. The sample contains 460,000 or so distinct CDR3 sequences, approximately 15% of which appear only once. Sequences were obtained from blood. Receptors were obtained from a woman younger than 30 with Graves' hyperthyroidism. CDR3s include the opening cysteine and the closing phenylalanine or tryptophan. The D gene is left open where the match is weak. Size tells how often a clone was seen (once, few, many) or the class of an expanded clone, and some rows leave it out.

j_call v_call cdr3_length clone_size d_call cdr3_nt cdr3_aa
TRBJ1-2 TRBV20-1 14 few TRBD1 TGCAGTGCTACCCCGGGACAGGGGCTCTATGGCTACACCTTC CSATPGQGLYGYTF
TRBJ2-7 TRBV2 16 once TRBD2 TGTGCCAGCAGCGGAAGCGGGAGGAGATGGCGCTACGAGCAGTACTTC CASSGSGRRWRYEQYF
TRBJ1-5 TRBV6-1 15 few . TGTGCCAGCAGGGCTTTTCAGGGAAGCAATCAGCCCCAGCATTTT CASRAFQGSNQPQHF
TRBJ2-3 TRBV2 15 many TRBD2 TGTGCCAGCAGTGAGAGACTAGCAGATACAGATACGCAGTATTTT CASSERLADTDTQYF
TRBJ2-2 TRBV4-2 17 . TRBD2 TGTGCCAGCAGCCAAGAGGCGGGAGGCCCCAAGGGGGGGGAGCTGTTTTTT CASSQEAGGPKGGELFF
TRBJ2-1 TRBV11-2 13 many . TGTGCCAGCAGCTTAGATAGGGGCGTGGAGCAGTTCTTC CASSLDRGVEQFF
TRBJ2-5 TRBV30 17 many TRBD1 TGTGCCTGGAGTTCCCCTAAACCACAGGGGCCCCTGGAGACCCAGTACTTC CAWSSPKPQGPLETQYF
TRBJ2-5 TRBV29-1 14 few . TGCAGCGTTGACAAGGGGAAGGTAGGAGAGACCCAGTACTTC CSVDKGKVGETQYF
TRBJ2-3 TRBV30 12 many . TGTGCCTGGATCGGGGGCGGAGATACGCAGTATTTT CAWIGGGDTQYF
TRBJ1-1 TRBV2 16 many TRBD1 TGTGCCAGCAGTGGGGTAAGAAGGGGGCGAAACACTGAAGCTTTCTTT CASSGVRRGRNTEAFF
TRBJ2-2 TRBV4-1 17 once TRBD1 TGCGCCAGCAGCCAAATTTCCCCACAGGGGGCGACCGGGGAGCTGTTTTTT CASSQISPQGATGELFF
TRBJ2-1 TRBV10-3 16 many TRBD2 TGTGCCACCCACACAACGACTAGCGGGATGAACAATGAGCAGTTCTTC CATHTTTSGMNNEQFF
TRBJ2-5 TRBV12-3/TRBV12-4 14 many TRBD2 TGTGCCAGCAGTCTAGCGGGAGGAGTAGAGACCCAGTACTTC CASSLAGGVETQYF
TRBJ1-2 TRBV19 15 many . TGTGCCAGTAGTACCCGGACTCTAACTAACTATGGCTACACCTTC CASSTRTLTNYGYTF
TRBJ2-1 TRBV6-1 14 . TRBD2 TGTGCCAGCAGCACCGGACTAGCGGGAGCTGAGCAGTTCTTC CASSTGLAGAEQFF
TRBJ1-5 TRBV27 14 . . TGTGCCAGCAGTTGGTCCCGTGCGGACCAGCCCCAGCATTTT CASSWSRADQPQHF
TRBJ1-2 TRBV19 17 many . TGTGCCAGTAGTATAAGGTGGGACATGGGCGGTAACTATGGCTACACCTTC CASSIRWDMGGNYGYTF
TRBJ2-2 TRBV10-3 15 few TRBD1 TGTGCCATCAGACCGGGACAGGGGGATAGCGGGGAGCTGTTTTTT CAIRPGQGDSGELFF
TRBJ1-3 TRBV9 12 many . TGTGCCAGCAGCCCGCAGCGGAACACCATATATTTT CASSPQRNTIYF
TRBJ2-6 TRBV11-2 20 many . TGTGCCAGCAGCTTAGAATCCACCGGGTTCCTTCGATCTGGGGCCAACGTCCTGACTTTC CASSLESTGFLRSGANVLTF
TRBJ1-3 TRBV7-2 16 . . TGTGCCAGCAGCTTTATACCGGGCACCTCTGGAAACACCATATATTTT CASSFIPGTSGNTIYF
TRBJ2-1 TRBV30 14 many . TGTGCCTGGAGTGTAACGGGAGTGGGCAATGAGCAGTTCTTC CAWSVTGVGNEQFF
TRBJ1-2 TRBV19 16 many . TGTGCCAGTAGTATTGAAAAAGGCTTAGCTAACTATGGCTACACCTTC CASSIEKGLANYGYTF
TRBJ2-1 TRBV6-1 16 many . TGTGCCAGCAGTTACCCGAGATCCAGCTCCTACAATGAGCAGTTCTTC CASSYPRSSSYNEQFF
TRBJ1-1 TRBV7-8 14 many . TGTGCCAGCAGCCGCGCGACCACGAACACTGAAGCTTTCTTT CASSRATTNTEAFF
TRBJ1-1 TRBV6-2/TRBV6-3 16 . TRBD1 TGTGCCAGCAGTTCGGACAGGGGGCATCGAGGAAGTGAAGCTTTCTTT CASSSDRGHRGSEAFF
TRBJ2-1 TRBV20-1 14 many TRBD1 TGCAGTGCCCCGTCTGCACAGGGGGGAAATGAGCAGTTCTTC CSAPSAQGGNEQFF
TRBJ2-1 TRBV2 13 many TRBD2 TGTGCCAGACGACTAGCGGTAAACAATGAGCAGTTCTTC CARRLAVNNEQFF
TRBJ1-5 TRBV30 15 many . TGTGCCTGGAGTCGAAGGGGGGACGGAAATCAGCCCCAGCATTTT CAWSRRGDGNQPQHF
TRBJ2-5 TRBV5-1 17 many TRBD2 TGCGCCAGCAGCTTGGGTCCCGGACTAGCGGGAGACGAGACCCAGTACTTC CASSLGPGLAGDETQYF
TRBJ1-1 TRBV7-8 17 many . TGTGCCAGCAGCCCACGCTCGGGGGGGGGGTTTAAGAGTGAAGCTTTCTTT CASSPRSGGGFKSEAFF
TRBJ2-7 TRBV19 13 many . TGTGCCAGTAGAGCAGACTTATCCTACGAGCAGTACTTC CASRADLSYEQYF
TRBJ2-5 TRBV29-1 14 . TRBD1 TGCAGCGTTATGTGGGACAGGGGAAGGGAGACCCAGTACTTC CSVMWDRGRETQYF
TRBJ2-7 TRBV2 16 many TRBD2 TGTGCCACCAATAGCGGGAGAATCCCTTCGGGTGGAGAGCAGTACTTC CATNSGRIPSGGEQYF
TRBJ2-3 TRBV7-8 17 many TRBD2 TGTGCCAGCGGGGTCGGAGGCGGGAGGGCTAGCACAGATACGCAGTATTTT CASGVGGGRASTDTQYF
TRBJ1-1 TRBV6-1 15 many . TGTGCCAGCAGGACCTCGGACGGGGTAGGGCATGAAGCTTTCTTT CASRTSDGVGHEAFF
TRBJ2-1 TRBV9 16 few TRBD1 TGTGCCAGCAGTCGTCTCGGGGACAGCTCCTACAATGAGCAGTTCTTC CASSRLGDSSYNEQFF
TRBJ2-3 TRBV6-1 14 many . TGTGCCAGCAGTGGACTAGTAGGCACAGATACGCAGTATTTT CASSGLVGTDTQYF
TRBJ2-1 TRBV4-1 16 few TRBD2 TGCGCCAGCAGCCCCCAAGCGGGAGGGCCCAACAATGAGCAGTTCTTC CASSPQAGGPNNEQFF
TRBJ1-1 TRBV5-1 17 many TRBD1 TGCGCCAGCAGCTCTGACAGGGGTTTTTTAGCCGACACTGAAGCTTTCTTT CASSSDRGFLADTEAFF
TRBJ1-5 TRBV27 13 many . TGTGCCAGCAGTTTCCGGGGCGGGCAGCCCCAGCATTTT CASSFRGGQPQHF
TRBJ1-2 TRBV4-1 12 . . TGCGCCAGCAGCCAAGGGGTAGTAGGCTACACCTTC CASSQGVVGYTF
TRBJ2-7 TRBV15 16 many . TGTGCCACCAGCAGAGCATCAGGTAACTTCCCCTACGAGCAGTACTTC CATSRASGNFPYEQYF
TRBJ1-1 TRBV4-2 15 . . TGTGCCAGCAGCCAAGATCGGGGAAGAGGAGGGAACGCTTTCTTT CASSQDRGRGGNAFF
TRBJ2-1 TRBV14 14 many TRBD2 TGTGCCAGCACCCAAAGCGGGGGATACAATGAGCAGTTCTTC CASTQSGGYNEQFF
TRBJ1-6 TRBV20-1 15 many . TGCAGTGCTAGACCCGGGACCGCTTATAATTCACCCCTCCACTTT CSARPGTAYNSPLHF
TRBJ2-7 TRBV6-5 17 many TRBD2 TGTGCCAGCAGTTACCGGTCTAGCGGGAGGGCCGTTTACGAGCAGTACTTC CASSYRSSGRAVYEQYF
TRBJ2-1 TRBV20-1 15 . . TGCAGTGCTAGAGATCGGACAGCCACCTACAATGAGCAGTTCTTC CSARDRTATYNEQFF